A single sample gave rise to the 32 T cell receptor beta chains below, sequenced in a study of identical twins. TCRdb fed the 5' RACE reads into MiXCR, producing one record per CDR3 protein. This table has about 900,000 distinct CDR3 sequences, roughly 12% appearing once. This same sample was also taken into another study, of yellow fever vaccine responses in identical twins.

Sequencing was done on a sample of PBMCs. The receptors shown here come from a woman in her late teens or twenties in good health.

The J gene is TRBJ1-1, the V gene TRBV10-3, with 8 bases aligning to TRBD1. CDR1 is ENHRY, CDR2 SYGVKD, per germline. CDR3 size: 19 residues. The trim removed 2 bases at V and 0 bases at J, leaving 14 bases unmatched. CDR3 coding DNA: TGTGCCATCAGTGAGGCCACCTGGACAGGGAAAAAAATGAACACTGAAGCTTTCTTT. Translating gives CAISEATWTGKKMNTEAFF.

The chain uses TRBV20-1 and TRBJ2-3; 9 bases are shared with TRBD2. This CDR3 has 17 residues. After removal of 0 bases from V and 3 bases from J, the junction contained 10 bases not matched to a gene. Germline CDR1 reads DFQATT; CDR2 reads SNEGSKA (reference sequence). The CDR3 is CSARDPPGGGGTDTQYF. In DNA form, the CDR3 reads TGCAGTGCTAGAGATCCCCCCGGCGGGGGGGGGACAGATACGCAGTATTTT.

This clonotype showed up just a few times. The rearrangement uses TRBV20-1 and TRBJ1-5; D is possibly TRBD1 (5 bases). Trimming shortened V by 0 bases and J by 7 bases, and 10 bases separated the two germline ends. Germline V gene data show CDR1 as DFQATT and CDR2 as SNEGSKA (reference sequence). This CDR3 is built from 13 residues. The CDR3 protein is CSARDPSGQPQHF. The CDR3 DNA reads TGCAGTGCTAGAGATCCATCAGGGCAGCCCCAGCATTTT.

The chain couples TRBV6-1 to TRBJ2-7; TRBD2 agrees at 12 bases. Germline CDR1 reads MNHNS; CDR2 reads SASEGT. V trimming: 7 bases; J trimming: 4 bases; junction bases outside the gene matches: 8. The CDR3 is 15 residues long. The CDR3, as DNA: TGTGCCAGCACCGGAATTGGACTAGCGGGATACGAGCAGTACTTC. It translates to CASTGIGLAGYEQYF.

For the CDR3, the DNA is TGCAGCGTTGACTTGGGGTTGAAACTGTTTTTT. Amino acids: CSVDLGLKLFF. This sequence joins TRBV29-1 and TRBJ1-4; D ambiguous. Per germline, CDR1 SQVTM and CDR2 ANQGSEA. The CDR3 consists of 11 residues. V shed 3 bases and J shed 11 bases, with 10 bases lying between them.

CDR3 residues: CASSLYSTNANTGELFF. The CDR3 DNA is TGCGCCAGCAGCTTGTACAGCACAAACGCGAACACCGGGGAGCTGTTTTTT. The gene calls are TRBV5-1 and TRBJ2-2, with no clear D. V lost 1 base, J lost 0 bases, and 13 bases lay in between. The CDR3 length is 17 residues. Germline CDR1 and CDR2: SGHRS and YFSETQ.

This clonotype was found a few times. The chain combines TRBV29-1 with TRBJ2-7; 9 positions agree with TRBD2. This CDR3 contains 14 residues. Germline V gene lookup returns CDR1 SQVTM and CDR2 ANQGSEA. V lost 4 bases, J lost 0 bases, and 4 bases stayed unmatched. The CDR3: CSVVGGRDSYEQYF. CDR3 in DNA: TGCAGCGTTGTCGGCGGGAGGGACTCCTACGAGCAGTACTTC.

CDR3 coding DNA: TGTGCCACCAGTGATTTGTTCGGGGATACGCAGTATTTT. Translation: CATSDLFGDTQYF. The V and J genes are TRBV24-1 and TRBJ2-3, with D uncertain. V lost 0 bases and J 6 bases, leaving 6 bases between the germline ends. CDR1 is KGHDR, CDR2 SFDVKD, per germline. CDR3 length equals 13 residues.

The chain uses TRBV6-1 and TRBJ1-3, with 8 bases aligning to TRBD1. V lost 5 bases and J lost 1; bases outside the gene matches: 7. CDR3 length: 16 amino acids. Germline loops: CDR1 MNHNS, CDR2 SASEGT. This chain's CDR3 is CASSNRQGLSGNTIYF. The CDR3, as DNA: TGTGCCAGCAGTAATAGACAGGGGTTATCTGGAAACACCATATATTTT.

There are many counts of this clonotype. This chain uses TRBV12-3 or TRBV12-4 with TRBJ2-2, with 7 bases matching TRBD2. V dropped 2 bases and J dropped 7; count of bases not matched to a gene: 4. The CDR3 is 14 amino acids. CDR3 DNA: TGTGCCAGCAGTTTACGGGGCGGGAGCGGGGAGCTGTTTTTT. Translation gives CASSLRGGSGELFF.

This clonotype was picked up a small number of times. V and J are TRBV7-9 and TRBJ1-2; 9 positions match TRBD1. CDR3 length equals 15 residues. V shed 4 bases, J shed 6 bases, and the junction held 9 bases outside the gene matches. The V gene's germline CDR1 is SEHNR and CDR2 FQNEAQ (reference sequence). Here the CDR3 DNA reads TGTGCCAGCAGCTCTTCGGACAGGGGAACCGATGGCTACACCTTC. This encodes CASSSSDRGTDGYTF.

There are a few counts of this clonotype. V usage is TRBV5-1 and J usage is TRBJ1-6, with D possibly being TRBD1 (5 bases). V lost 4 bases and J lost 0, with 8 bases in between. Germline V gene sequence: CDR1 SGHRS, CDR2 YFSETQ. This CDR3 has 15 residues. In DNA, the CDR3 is TGCGCCAGCAGCAGAGACAGCTCCTATAATTCACCCCTCCACTTT. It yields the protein CASSRDSSYNSPLHF.

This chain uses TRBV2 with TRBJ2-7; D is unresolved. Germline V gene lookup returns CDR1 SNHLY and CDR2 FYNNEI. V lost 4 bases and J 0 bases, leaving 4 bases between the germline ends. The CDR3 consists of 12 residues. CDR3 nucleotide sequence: TGTGCCAGCAGTGTGCTCTCCTACGAGCAGTACGTC. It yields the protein CASSVLSYEQYV.

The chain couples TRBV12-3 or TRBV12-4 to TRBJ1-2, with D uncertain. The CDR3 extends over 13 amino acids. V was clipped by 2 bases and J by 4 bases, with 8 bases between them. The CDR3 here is CASSLPPSYGYTF. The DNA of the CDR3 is TGTGCCAGCAGTTTACCACCGAGCTATGGCTACACCTTC.

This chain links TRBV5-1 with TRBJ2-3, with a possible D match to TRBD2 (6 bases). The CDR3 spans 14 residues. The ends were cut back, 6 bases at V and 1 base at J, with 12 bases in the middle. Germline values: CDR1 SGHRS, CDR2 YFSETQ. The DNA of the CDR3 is TGCGCCAGCACCCCGGAGGGAGGCACAGATACGCAGTATTTT. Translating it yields CASTPEGGTDTQYF. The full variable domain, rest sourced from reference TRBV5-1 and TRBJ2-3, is KAGVTQTPRYLIKTRGQQVTLSCSPISGHRSVSWYQQTPGQGLQFLFEYFSETQRNKGNFPGRFSGRQFSNSRSEMNVSTLELGDSALYLCASTPEGGTDTQYFGPGTRLTVL.

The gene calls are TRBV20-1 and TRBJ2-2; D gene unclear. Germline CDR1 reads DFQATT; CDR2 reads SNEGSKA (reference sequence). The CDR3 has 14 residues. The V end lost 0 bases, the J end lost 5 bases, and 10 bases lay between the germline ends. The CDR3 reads CSARDYQKTGELFF. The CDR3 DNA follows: TGCAGTGCTAGAGATTACCAGAAAACCGGGGAGCTGTTTTTT.

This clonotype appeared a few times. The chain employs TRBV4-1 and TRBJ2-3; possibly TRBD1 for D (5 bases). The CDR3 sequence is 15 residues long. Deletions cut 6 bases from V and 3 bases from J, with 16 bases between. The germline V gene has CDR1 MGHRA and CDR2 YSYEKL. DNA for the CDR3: TGCGCCAGCAGTCCCGAGGTTCCAGGGACAGATACGCAGTATTTT. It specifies CASSPEVPGTDTQYF.

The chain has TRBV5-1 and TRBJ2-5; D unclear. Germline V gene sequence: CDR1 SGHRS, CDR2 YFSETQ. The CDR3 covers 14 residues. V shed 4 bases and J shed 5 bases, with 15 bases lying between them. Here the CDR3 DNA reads TGCGCCAGCAGCACCGGCTCTAACGGGGAGACCCAGTACTTC. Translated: CASSTGSNGETQYF.

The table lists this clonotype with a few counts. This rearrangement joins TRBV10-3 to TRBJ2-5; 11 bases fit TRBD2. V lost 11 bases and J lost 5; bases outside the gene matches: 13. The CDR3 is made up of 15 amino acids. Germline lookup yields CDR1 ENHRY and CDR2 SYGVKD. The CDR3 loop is CASRSVAGGLETQYF. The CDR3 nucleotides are TGTGCCTCCCGATCGGTAGCGGGGGGGTTGGAGACCCAGTACTTC.

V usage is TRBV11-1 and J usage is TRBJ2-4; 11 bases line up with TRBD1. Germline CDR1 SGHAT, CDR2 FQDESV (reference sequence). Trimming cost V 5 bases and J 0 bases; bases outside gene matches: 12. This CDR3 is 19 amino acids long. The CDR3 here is CASSTTGTGGNLAKNIQYF. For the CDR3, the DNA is TGTGCCAGCAGCACGACCGGGACAGGGGGAAACCTAGCCAAAAACATTCAGTACTTC.

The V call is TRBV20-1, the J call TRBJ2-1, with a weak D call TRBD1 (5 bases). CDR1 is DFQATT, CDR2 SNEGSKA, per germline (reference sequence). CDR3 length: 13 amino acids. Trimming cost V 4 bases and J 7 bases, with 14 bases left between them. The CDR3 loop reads CSAKTVQFNEQFF. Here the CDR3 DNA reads TGCAGTGCTAAGACAGTCCAATTTAATGAGCAGTTCTTC.

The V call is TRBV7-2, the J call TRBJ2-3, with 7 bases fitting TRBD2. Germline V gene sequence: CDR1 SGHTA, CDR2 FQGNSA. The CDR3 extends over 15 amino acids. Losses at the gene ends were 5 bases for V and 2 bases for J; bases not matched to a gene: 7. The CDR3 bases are TGTGCCAGCAGCGGTGTGGGACTAAACACAGATACGCAGTATTTT. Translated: CASSGVGLNTDTQYF. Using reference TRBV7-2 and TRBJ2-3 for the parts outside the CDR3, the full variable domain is GAGVSQSPSNKVTEKGKDVELRCDPISGHTALYWYRQSLGQGLEFLIYFQGNSAPDKSGLPSDRFSAERTGGSVSTLTIQRTQQEDSAVYLCASSGVGLNTDTQYFGPGTRLTVL.

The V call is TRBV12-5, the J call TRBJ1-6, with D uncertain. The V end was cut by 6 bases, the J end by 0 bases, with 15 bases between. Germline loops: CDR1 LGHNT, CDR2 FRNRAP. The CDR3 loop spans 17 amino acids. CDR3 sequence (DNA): TGTGCTAGTGGACCGGAGACTAAGGGCTCCTATAATTCACCCCTCCACTTT. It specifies CASGPETKGSYNSPLHF. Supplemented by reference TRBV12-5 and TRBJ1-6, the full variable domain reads DARVTQTPRHKVTEMGQEVTMRCQPILGHNTVFWYRQTMMQGLELLAYFRNRAPLDDSGMPKDRFSAEMPDATLATLKIQPSEPRDSAVYFCASGPETKGSYNSPLHFGNGTRLTVT.

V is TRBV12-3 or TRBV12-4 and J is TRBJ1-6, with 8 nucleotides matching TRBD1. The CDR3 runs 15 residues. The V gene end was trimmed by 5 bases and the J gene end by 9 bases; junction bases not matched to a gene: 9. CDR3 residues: CASSPRTGLGSPLHF. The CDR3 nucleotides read TGTGCCAGCAGTCCGAGGACAGGGCTGGGTTCACCCCTCCACTTT.

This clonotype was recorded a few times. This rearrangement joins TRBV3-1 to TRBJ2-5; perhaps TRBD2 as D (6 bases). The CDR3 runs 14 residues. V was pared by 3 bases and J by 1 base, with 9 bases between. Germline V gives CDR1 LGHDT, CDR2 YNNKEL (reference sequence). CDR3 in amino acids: CASSHPGGQETQYF. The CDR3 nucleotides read TGTGCCAGCAGCCATCCCGGGGGCCAAGAGACCCAGTACTTC.

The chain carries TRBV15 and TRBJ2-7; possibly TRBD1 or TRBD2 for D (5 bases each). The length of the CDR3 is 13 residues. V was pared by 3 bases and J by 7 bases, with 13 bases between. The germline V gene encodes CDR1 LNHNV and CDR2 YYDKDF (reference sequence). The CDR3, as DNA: TGTGCCACCAGCAGCCTTGGGGGTTCTGAGCAGTACGTC. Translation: CATSSLGGSEQYV.

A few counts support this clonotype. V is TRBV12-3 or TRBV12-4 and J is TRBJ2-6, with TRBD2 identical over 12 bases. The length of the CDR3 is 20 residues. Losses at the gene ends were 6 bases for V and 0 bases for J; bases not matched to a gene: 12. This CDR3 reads CASSSLTSGGPSSGANVLTF. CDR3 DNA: TGTGCCAGCAGCTCATTGACTAGCGGGGGACCTAGCTCTGGGGCCAACGTCCTGACTTTC.

The CDR3 loop reads CASSIDRFFTGELFF. CDR3 nucleotides: TGTGCCAGCAGCATCGACAGGTTTTTCACCGGGGAGCTGTTTTTT. The chain joins TRBV6-1 to TRBJ2-2; perhaps TRBD1 as D (6 bases). The CDR3 has 15 residues. V shed 6 bases and J shed 4 bases, with 15 bases lying between them. Germline V CDR1 and CDR2: MNHNS, SASEGT.

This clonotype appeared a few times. The DNA for the CDR3 is TGCAGCGGTACACAGAACACTGAAGCTTTCTTT. Protein product: CSGTQNTEAFF. The chain is built from TRBV29-1 and TRBJ1-1; D is unclear. Germline CDR1 is SQVTM and CDR2 is ANQGSEA. The CDR3 sequence is 11 residues long. V was pared by 7 bases and J by 1 base, with 7 bases between.

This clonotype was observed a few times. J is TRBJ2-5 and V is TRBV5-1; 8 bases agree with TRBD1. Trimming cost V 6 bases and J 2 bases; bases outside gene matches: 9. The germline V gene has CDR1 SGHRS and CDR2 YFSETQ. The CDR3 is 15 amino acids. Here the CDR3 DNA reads TGCGCCAGCATTGCGACAGGGGCTATTCAAGAGACCCAGTACTTC. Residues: CASIATGAIQETQYF.

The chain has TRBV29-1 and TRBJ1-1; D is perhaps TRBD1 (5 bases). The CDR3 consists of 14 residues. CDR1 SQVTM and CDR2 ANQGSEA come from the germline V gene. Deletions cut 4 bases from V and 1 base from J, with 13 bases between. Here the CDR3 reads CSVAGREANTEAFF. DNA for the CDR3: TGCAGCGTTGCCGGCAGGGAGGCGAACACTGAAGCTTTCTTT.

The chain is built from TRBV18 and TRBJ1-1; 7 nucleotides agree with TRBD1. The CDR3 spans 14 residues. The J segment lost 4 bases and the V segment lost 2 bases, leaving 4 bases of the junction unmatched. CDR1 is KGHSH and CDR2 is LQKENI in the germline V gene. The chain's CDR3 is CASSPAPGGTEAFF. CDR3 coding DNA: TGTGCCAGCTCACCAGCCCCAGGGGGCACTGAAGCTTTCTTT. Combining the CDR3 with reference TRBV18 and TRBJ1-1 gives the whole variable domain NAGVMQNPRHLVRRRGQEARLRCSPMKGHSHVYWYRQLPEEGLKFMVYLQKENIIDESGMPKERFSAEFPKEGPSILRIQQVVRGDSAAYFCASSPAPGGTEAFFGQGTRLTVV.